This T cell receptor (beta chain) was observed in a study of CD8 T cells in ankylosing spondylitis. Study-wide results and limits: Previously reported in reactive arthritis synovial fluid and blood were some of the motif variants. Significant enrichment of disease-linked clones was reportedly seen in matched ankylosing spondylitis synovial fluid.

Trimming removed 3 bases from V and 5 bases from J; junction bases left unmatched: 5. Per the germline V gene, CDR1 is SGHVS and CDR2 is FNYEAQ. The CDR3 length is 14 residues. About this clonotype: Its target is unknown.

In making TCR beta libraries, quantitative 5'-RACE with molecular barcodes was used. TCRdb re-called the 5' RACE reads through MiXCR, storing one row per CDR3 protein. This sample has 150,000 to 200,000 distinct CDR3 sequences, with around a tenth found just once. Sequences were obtained from blood, either unsorted or a sorted T cell fraction (not recorded which). The genes are TRBV7-6 and TRBJ2-5; 8 bases are a match to TRBD1. The clonotype was recovered from a male donor with ankylosing spondylitis or in good health (not recorded which). CDR3 sequence reads: CASSFDRGWETQYF. The CDR3 nucleotides read TGTGCCAGCAGCTTTGACAGGGGATGGGAGACCCAGTACTTC.